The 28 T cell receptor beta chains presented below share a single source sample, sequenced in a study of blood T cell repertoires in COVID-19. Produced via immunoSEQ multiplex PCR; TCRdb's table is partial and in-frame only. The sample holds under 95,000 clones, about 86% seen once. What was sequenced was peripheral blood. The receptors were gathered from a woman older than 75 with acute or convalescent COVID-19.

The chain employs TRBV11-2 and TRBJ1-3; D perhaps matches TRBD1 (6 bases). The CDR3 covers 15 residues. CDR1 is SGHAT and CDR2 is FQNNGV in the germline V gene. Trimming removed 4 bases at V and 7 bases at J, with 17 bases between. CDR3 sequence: CASSSSGRGGNTIYF. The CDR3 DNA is TGTGCCAGCAGCTCATCGGGCAGGGGAGGGAACACCATATATTTT.

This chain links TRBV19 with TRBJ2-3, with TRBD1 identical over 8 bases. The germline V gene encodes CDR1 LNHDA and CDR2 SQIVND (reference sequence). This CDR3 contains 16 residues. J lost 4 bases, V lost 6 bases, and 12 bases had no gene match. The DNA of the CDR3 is TGTGCCAGTAGAGGGGCCCAGACAGGGGCGGCAGATACGCAGTATTTT. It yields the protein CASRGAQTGAADTQYF.

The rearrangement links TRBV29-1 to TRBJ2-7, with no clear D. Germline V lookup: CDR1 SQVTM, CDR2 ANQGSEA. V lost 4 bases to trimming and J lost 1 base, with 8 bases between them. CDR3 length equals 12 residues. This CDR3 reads CSVGAASYEQYF. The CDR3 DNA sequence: TGCAGCGTTGGGGCAGCTTCCTACGAGCAGTACTTC.

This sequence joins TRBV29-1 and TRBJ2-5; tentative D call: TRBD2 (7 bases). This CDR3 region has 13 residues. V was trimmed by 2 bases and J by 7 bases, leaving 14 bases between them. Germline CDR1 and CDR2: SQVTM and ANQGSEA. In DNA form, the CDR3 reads TGCAGCGTTGAACGGGGGGCCGCCGGGACCCAGTACTTC. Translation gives CSVERGAAGTQYF.

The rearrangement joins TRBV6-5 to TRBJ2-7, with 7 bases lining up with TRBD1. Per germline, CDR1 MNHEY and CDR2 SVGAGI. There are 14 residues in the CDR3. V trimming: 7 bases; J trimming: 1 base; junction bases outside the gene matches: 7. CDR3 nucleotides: TGTGCCAGCACCCCCGACAGGGTGTCCTACGAGCAGTACTTC. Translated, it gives CASTPDRVSYEQYF.

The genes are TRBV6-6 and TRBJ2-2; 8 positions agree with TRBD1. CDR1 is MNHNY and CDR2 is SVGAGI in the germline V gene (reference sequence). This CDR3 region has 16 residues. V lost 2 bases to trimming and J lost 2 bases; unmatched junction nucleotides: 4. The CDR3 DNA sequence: TGTGCCAGCAGTTACGCGACAGGGGCAAACACCGGGGAGCTGTTTTTT. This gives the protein CASSYATGANTGELFF.

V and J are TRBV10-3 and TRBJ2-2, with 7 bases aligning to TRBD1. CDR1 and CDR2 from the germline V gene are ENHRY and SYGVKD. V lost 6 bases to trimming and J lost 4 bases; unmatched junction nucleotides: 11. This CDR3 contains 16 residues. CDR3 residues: CAISRTGTDVTGELFF. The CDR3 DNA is TGTGCCATCAGCAGGACCGGGACAGATGTCACCGGGGAGCTGTTTTTT.

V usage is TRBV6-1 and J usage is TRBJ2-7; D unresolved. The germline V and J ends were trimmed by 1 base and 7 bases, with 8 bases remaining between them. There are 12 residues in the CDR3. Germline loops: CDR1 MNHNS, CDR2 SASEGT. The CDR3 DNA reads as TGTGCCAGCAGTGAAGTACTGAGGGAGCAGTACTTC. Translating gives CASSEVLREQYF.

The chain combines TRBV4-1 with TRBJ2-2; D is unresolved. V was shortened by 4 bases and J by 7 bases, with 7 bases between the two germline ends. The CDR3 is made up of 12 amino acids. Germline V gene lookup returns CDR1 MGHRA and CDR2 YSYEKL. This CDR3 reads CASSLGGGELFF. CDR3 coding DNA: TGCGCCAGCAGCCTAGGCGGCGGGGAGCTGTTTTTT.

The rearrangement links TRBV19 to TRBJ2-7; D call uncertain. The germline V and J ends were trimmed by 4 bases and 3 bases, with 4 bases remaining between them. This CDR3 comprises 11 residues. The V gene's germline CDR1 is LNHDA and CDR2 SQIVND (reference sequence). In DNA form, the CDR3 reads TGTGCCAGTAGTAACAGCTACGAGCAGTACTTC. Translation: CASSNSYEQYF.

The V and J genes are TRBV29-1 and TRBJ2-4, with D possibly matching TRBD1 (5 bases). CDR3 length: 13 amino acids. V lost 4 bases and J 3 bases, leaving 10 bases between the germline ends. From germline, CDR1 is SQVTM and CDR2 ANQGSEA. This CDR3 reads CSVAQGGKNIQYF. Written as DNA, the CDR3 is TGCAGCGTTGCGCAGGGCGGCAAAAACATTCAGTACTTC.

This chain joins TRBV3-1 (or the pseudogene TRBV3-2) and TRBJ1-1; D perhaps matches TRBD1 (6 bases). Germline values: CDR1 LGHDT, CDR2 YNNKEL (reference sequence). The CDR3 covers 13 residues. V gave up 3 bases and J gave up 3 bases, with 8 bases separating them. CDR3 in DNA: TGTGCCAGCAGCCAGGGGGCGTACACTGAAGCTTTCTTT. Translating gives CASSQGAYTEAFF.

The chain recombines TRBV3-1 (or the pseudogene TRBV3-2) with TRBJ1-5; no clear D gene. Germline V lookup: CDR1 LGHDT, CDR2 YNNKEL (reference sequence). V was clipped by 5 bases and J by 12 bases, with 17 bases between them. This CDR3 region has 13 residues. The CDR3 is CASSFNPGSLQHF. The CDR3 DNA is TGTGCCAGCAGCTTTAACCCGGGAAGCCTCCAGCATTTT.

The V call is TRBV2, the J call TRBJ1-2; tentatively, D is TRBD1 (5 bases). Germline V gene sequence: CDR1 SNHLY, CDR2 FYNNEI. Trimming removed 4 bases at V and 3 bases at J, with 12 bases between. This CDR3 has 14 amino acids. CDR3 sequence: CASSGTPIDYGYTF. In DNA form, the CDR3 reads TGTGCCAGCAGTGGGACACCGATAGACTATGGCTACACCTTC.

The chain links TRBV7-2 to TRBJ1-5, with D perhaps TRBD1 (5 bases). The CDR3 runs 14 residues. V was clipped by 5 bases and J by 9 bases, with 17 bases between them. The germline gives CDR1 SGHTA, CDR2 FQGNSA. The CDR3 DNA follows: TGTGCCAGCAGCCCCCCCAGGGCCCCGGCGCCCCAGCATTTT. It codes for CASSPPRAPAPQHF.

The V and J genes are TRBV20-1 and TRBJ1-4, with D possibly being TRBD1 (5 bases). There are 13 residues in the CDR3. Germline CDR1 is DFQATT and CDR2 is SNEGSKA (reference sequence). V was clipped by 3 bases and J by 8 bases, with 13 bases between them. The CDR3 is CSASSQGGEKLFF. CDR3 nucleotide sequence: TGCAGTGCTAGTTCCCAGGGAGGCGAAAAACTGTTTTTT.

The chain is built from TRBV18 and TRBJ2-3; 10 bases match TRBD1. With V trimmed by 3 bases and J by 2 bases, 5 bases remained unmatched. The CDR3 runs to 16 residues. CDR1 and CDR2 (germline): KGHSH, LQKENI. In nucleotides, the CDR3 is TGTGCCAGCTCACCCGGGACAGGGGTTAACACAGATACGCAGTATTTT. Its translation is CASSPGTGVNTDTQYF.

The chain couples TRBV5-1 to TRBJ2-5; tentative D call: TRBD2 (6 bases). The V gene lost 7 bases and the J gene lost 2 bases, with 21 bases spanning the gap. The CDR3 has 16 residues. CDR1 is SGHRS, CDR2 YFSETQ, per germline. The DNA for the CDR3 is TGCGCCAGCTCCGGGACTCTCGGGGGTGGGCAAGAGACCCAGTACTTC. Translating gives CASSGTLGGGQETQYF.

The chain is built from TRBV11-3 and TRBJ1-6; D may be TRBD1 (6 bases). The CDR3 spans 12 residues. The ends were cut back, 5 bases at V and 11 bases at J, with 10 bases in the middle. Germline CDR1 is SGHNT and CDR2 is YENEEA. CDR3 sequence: CASSQGWPPLHF. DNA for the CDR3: TGTGCCAGCAGCCAGGGGTGGCCACCCCTCCACTTT. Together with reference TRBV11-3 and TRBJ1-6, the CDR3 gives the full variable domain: EAGVVQSPRYKIIEKKQPVAFWCNPISGHNTLYWYLQNLGQGPELLIRYENEEAVDDSQLPKDRFSAERLKGVDSTLKIQPAELGDSAVYLCASSQGWPPLHFGNGTRLTVT.

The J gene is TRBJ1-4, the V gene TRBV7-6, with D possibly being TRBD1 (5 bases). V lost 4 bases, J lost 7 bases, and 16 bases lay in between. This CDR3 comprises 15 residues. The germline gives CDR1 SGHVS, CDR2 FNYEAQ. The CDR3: CASSSHPQGGEKLFF. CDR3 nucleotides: TGTGCCAGCAGCTCCCACCCTCAGGGAGGTGAAAAACTGTTTTTT.

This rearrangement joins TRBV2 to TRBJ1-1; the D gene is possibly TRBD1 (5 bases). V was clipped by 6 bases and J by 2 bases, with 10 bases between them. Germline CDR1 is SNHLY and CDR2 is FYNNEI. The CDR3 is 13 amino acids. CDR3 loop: CASRRGGNTEAFF. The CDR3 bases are TGTGCCAGCAGGAGGGGAGGAAACACTGAAGCTTTCTTT.

The CDR3 spells CASSSTENYGYTF. The CDR3 region has the DNA TGTGCCAGCAGCTCGACAGAGAACTATGGCTACACCTTC. The chain has TRBV7-2 and TRBJ1-2; a weak D match, TRBD1 (5 bases). Between the trimmed V and J ends, which lost 4 bases and 2 bases, there was a span of 8 bases. Germline lookup yields CDR1 SGHTA and CDR2 FQGNSA. CDR3 length: 13 residues.

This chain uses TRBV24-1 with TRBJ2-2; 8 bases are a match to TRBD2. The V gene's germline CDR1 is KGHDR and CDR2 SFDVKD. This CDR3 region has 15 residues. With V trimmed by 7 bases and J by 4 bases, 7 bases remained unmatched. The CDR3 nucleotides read TGTGCCACCAGCCCGGGGGGGAGGGCCACCGGGGAGCTGTTTTTT. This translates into CATSPGGRATGELFF.

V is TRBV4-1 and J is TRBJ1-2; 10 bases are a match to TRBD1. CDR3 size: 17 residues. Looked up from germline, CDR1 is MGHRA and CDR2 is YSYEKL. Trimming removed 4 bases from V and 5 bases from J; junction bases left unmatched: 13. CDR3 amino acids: CASSPGTGAPIGYGYTF. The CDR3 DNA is TGCGCCAGCAGCCCGGGGACAGGGGCTCCTATTGGGTATGGCTACACCTTC.

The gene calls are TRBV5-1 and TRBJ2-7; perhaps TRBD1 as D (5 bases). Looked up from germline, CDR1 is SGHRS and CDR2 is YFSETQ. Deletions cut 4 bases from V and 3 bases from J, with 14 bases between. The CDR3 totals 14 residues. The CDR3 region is CASSPWGRYYEQYF. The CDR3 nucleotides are TGCGCCAGCAGCCCCTGGGGCCGTTACTACGAGCAGTACTTC.

The CDR3 DNA is TGTGCCAGCAGCCAAGACAGGGGTGAAAAACTGTTTTTT. Its protein product is CASSQDRGEKLFF. The V and J genes are TRBV14 and TRBJ1-4, with D possibly being TRBD1 (6 bases). Germline V gene sequence: CDR1 SGHDN, CDR2 FVKESK. The V end lost 0 bases, the J end lost 7 bases, and 6 bases lay between the germline ends. The CDR3 sequence is 13 residues long.

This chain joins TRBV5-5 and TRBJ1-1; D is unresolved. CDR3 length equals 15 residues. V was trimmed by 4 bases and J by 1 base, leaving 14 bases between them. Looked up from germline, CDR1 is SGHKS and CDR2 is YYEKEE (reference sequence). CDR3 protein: CASSDRHGENTEAFF. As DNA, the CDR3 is TGTGCCAGCAGCGACCGACACGGTGAGAACACTGAAGCTTTCTTT.

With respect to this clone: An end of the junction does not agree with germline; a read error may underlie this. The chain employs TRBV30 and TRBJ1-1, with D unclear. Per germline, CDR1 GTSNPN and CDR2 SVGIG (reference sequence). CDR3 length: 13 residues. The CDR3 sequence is CARSVLLNTEAFF. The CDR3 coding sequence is TGTGCCCGGAGTGTACTGCTGAACACTGAAGCTTTCTTT.